The clone carrying this TCR beta chain was seen at least ten times. Its specificity is unknown. Each CDR3 protein gets one entry after TCRdb re-called the reads with MiXCR. The sample holds 75,000 to 100,000 distinct CDR3 sequences, 25% to 30% seen once. V was shortened by 6 bases and J by 0 bases, with 6 bases between the two germline ends. The germline V gene encodes CDR1 SNHLY and CDR2 FYNNEI. This CDR3 contains 13 residues. These data belong to a study of T cell repertoires in cytomegalovirus infection. Study outcomes and limitations: HLA-C-restricted TCR beta clonotypes specific for CMV led the ex vivo response.

This sequence originates from a human donor in good health (CMV status not recorded). Some clones in this sample may be carry-over from other donors' samples. This rearrangement joins TRBV2 to TRBJ1-5, with D uncertain. This material consisted of CD8+ T cells from cultured PBMCs, taken from culture after CMV antigen stimulation. The CDR3 sequence is CASREHSNQPQHF. CDR3 sequence (DNA): TGTGCCAGCAGGGAGCATAGCAATCAGCCCCAGCATTTT.